The clone carrying this TCR beta chain has more than one count but fewer than ten. The sample is drawn from a study of T-cell memory formation after mild COVID-19. Study background: Each donor largely had its own TCR clusters.

Each CDR3 protein gets one entry after TCRdb re-called the 5' RACE reads with MiXCR. The table lists 580,000 or so distinct CDR3 sequences, 17% of them singletons, with about 8.1% in the top ten. The V segment lost 4 bases and the J segment 16 bases; nucleotides outside the gene matches: 9. The length of the CDR3 is 14 residues. Germline CDR1 reads KGHDR; CDR2 reads SFDVKD. This chain uses TRBV24-1 with TRBJ2-1; 13 nucleotides agree with TRBD2. Material: PBMCs or a T cell subset sorted from them (not recorded which). The sequence derives from an adult woman who had mild COVID-19 (a few samples of this study predate the infection). Cell type and time point are not known. The CDR3 protein is CATSEGLAGNKYFF. Written as DNA, the CDR3 is TGTGCCACCAGTGAGGGACTAGCGGGAAATAAGTACTTCTTC.